This TCR beta chain was documented in a study of blood T cell repertoires in COVID-19. Study-level background: The United States, Italy and Spain supplied acute and convalescent COVID-19 samples. T cells, B-cell-depleted T cells, or PBMCs supplied cDNA or gDNA.

Allocation to cohorts depended on clinical history reported by the participants. Original methodology: The authors estimated nucleated cell counts from reference gene primer amplification. Method: immunoSEQ multiplex PCR; TCRdb's copy keeps in-frame clones and lacks some. Clonal size and the V and J genes are those of that table, whereas D and trimming came from the DNA. The table has some 140,000 clones, roughly 84% seen once. Sequencing was done on a sample of PBMCs or T cells enriched from blood (not recorded which). The clonotype comes from a man aged 40-55 years with acute COVID-19.

CDR3 in DNA: TGCAGTGCTAGTTCCAGGGAGGGAGAGCAGTACTTC. This encodes CSASSREGEQYF. V is TRBV20-1 and J is TRBJ2-7; 7 nucleotides align to TRBD2. CDR1 is DFQATT and CDR2 is SNEGSKA in the germline V gene (reference sequence). With V trimmed by 3 bases and J by 7 bases, 6 bases remained unmatched. CDR3 length: 12 amino acids.